The clone carrying this TCR beta chain occurred many times. Its antigen is unknown. The authors produced TCR alpha and TCR beta cDNA libraries with sample barcodes and UMIs by 5'RACE using constant-segment primers. TCRdb reprocessed the 5' RACE reads with MiXCR, giving one entry per CDR3 protein. The sample has roughly 35,000 distinct CDR3 sequences, around 20% seen once; the top ten hold about 1.6%. This specimen comes from a study of T-cell memory formation after mild COVID-19. The CDR3 is 17 residues long. Broader study findings: Clones contracting over day 15 to 85 were CD4/CD8 balanced, with later expanders leaning CD4+.

Sequenced input: PBMCs or a T cell subset sorted from them (not recorded which). This receptor was taken from an adult who had mild COVID-19 (a few samples of this study predate the infection). Cell type and time point are not known. The rearrangement links TRBV21-1 to TRBJ2-4; TRBD2, the table's D call, was not compared with the DNA. TRBV21-1 is listed as a pseudogene. The CDR3 reads CASSKGYQGRAENIQYF. The DNA of the CDR3 is TGTGCCAGCAGCAAAGGGTACCAGGGCCGAGCGGAAAACATTCAGTACTTC.